This is a list of T cell receptor beta chains from one sample in a study of blood T cell repertoires in COVID-19. The repertoire was sequenced with immunoSEQ multiplex PCR; TCRdb's copy has only in-frame clones and lacks some. Of a few hundred thousand clones in the sample, approximately 91% were seen once. Sequencing was done on a sample of PBMCs or T cells enriched from blood (not recorded which). The receptors shown here come from a woman between 40 and 50 years old who had been exposed to COVID-19. The conserved cysteine and the conserved F or W are not part of the CDR3 here. A D gene is named only where the DNA matches it firmly. Rows give clone size only sometimes, using once, few, many, or a class for an expanded clone.

NA	TRBJ1-1	NA	TRBV3-1/TRBV3-2	ASSPRVNTEAF
NA	TRBJ1-1	NA	TRBV13	ASSPEGVGTEAF
TRBD2	TRBJ2-2	NA	TRBV27	ASTRLAGVGELF
TRBD2	TRBJ2-5	NA	TRBV2	ASRNSGGGQETQY
TRBD2	TRBJ2-5	NA	TRBV2	ASSVGGGVQETQY
NA	TRBJ1-6	NA	TRBV10-2	ASSGPAAQGSPLH
TRBD1	TRBJ1-6	once	TRBV11-3	ASSLGWTGVNSPLH
NA	TRBJ2-1	NA	TRBV18	ASSPRQLVNEQF
TRBD1	TRBJ2-3	NA	TRBV6-4	ASSDRGTGPDTQY
NA	TRBJ1-4	NA	TRBV6-5	ASTQSRQGFEKLF
NA	TRBJ1-5	NA	TRBV19	ASSRQRDQPQH
TRBD1	TRBJ1-4	NA	TRBV19	ASMGGQGMRLF
NA	TRBJ1-6	NA	TRBV15	APWGEGNSPLH
NA	TRBJ1-2	NA	TRBV27	ASSSQGFYGYT
NA	TRBJ1-5	NA	TRBV19	ASLLIGSNQPQH
NA	TRBJ2-1	NA	TRBV29-1	SVEPPGSLREQF
NA	TRBJ2-1	NA	TRBV10-3	AISVQGSSYNEQF
NA	TRBJ2-2	once	TRBV7-5	ARSLGVQEGFGGELF
NA	TRBJ2-2	NA	TRBV4-1	ASSQGEAAGELF
NA	TRBJ2-2	NA	TRBV24-1	ATSDLGGVATGELF
NA	TRBJ1-2	NA	TRBV7-8	ASSLALNWQGGGYT
NA	TRBJ1-4	NA	TRBV7-9	ASSLLLTEEEKLF
TRBD2	TRBJ2-1	NA	TRBV19	ASSTRLARNEQF
TRBD1	TRBJ1-2	NA	TRBV7-2	ASSLDGQGERGYT
NA	TRBJ1-5	NA	TRBV20-1	SASRGDQPQH
TRBD1	TRBJ1-4	NA	TRBV30	AWSSLRGQNEKLF
NA	TRBJ2-5	NA	TRBV7-2	ASSRGGQETQY
NA	TRBJ1-5	NA	TRBV6-5	ASKTSGSNQPQH
NA	TRBJ1-5	NA	TRBV2	ASSELGRGSNQPQH
NA	TRBJ1-2	NA	TRBV7-2	ASSSTVEGYT
NA	TRBJ1-2	NA	TRBV2	ASSVDSNYGYT
TRBD1	TRBJ2-3	NA	TRBV2	ASRPDRGRTDTQY
NA	TRBJ2-5	NA	TRBV24-1	ATSETGKLGETQY
TRBD2	TRBJ2-1	NA	TRBV30	AWSGSSGRAYNEQF
NA	TRBJ2-2	NA	TRBV2	ASSAGGELF
TRBD1	TRBJ1-1	NA	TRBV19	ASSKGTGAQNTEAF
TRBD1	TRBJ1-1	NA	TRBV3-1/TRBV3-2	ASSYGTVNTEAF
NA	TRBJ2-5	NA	TRBV7-2	ASSLNGPQETQY
NA	TRBJ2-3	NA	TRBV9	ASSVEYRASFTDTQY
TRBD2	TRBJ2-1	NA	TRBV28	ASSLLGGRDEQF
NA	TRBJ2-7	NA	TRBV20-1	SASPGTRYEQY
NA	TRBJ2-1	once	TRBV18	ASSPEGATLLREQF
NA	TRBJ1-2	once	TRBV10-3	AISEANGGTNYGYT